These 3 T cell receptor beta chains originate from one sample sequenced in a study of blood T cell repertoires in COVID-19. The data were produced by immunoSEQ multiplex PCR, yet TCRdb's version contains in-frame clones alone and is incomplete. Of under 300,000 clones listed, roughly 89% are singletons. The sample taken for sequencing was peripheral blood. The receptor set was obtained from a woman between 40 and 55 years old who had recovered from COVID-19.

This chain connects TRBV30 to TRBJ2-3, with a weak D call TRBD1 (6 bases). The CDR3 sequence is 15 residues long. V lost 2 bases and J lost 1, with 13 bases in between. Germline V gene sequence: CDR1 GTSNPN, CDR2 SVGIG (reference sequence). The CDR3 bases are TGTGCCTGGAGTCTGGGGGCGGGTGGCACAGATACGCAGTATTTT. Translated, it gives CAWSLGAGGTDTQYF. The whole variable domain, remainder taken from reference TRBV30 and TRBJ2-3, is SQTIHQWPATLVQPVGSPLSLECTVEGTSNPNLYWYRQAAGRGLQLLFYSVGIGQISSEVPQNLSASRPQDRQFILSSKKLLLSDSGFYLCAWSLGAGGTDTQYFGPGTRLTVL.

V and J are TRBV15 and TRBJ2-3, with 9 nucleotides matching TRBD1. Germline-derived CDR1 and CDR2 are LNHNV and YYDKDF (reference sequence). J gave up 1 base and V 3 bases, and 5 bases lay outside the gene matches. The CDR3 consists of 16 residues. The CDR3 nucleotides read TGTGCCACCAGCAGGGGGGGACAGGGTGGCACAGATACGCAGTATTTT. The encoded protein is CATSRGGQGGTDTQYF.

The chain carries TRBV18 and TRBJ2-2, with 9 bases identical to TRBD1. The CDR3 consists of 14 residues. With 3 bases clipped from V and 7 bases from J, the junction kept 3 bases outside the gene matches. Looked up from germline, CDR1 is KGHSH and CDR2 is LQKENI. CDR3 sequence reads: CASSPGQGIGELFF. DNA for the CDR3: TGTGCCAGCTCACCGGGACAGGGTATCGGGGAGCTGTTTTTT.